The T cell receptor (beta chain) described here comes from a study of T cells in Graves' hyperthyroidism and ophthalmopathy. CDR3 length: 13 residues. In germline, CDR1 is MNHNS, CDR2 SASEGT. Trimming removed 7 bases from V and 4 bases from J; junction bases left unmatched: 5. This clonotype was found many times. The diagnoses drew upon clinical symptoms, serum thyroxine and TRAb, thyroid ultrasound and orbital computed tomography. Extraction of PBMCs used under 13 ml of fresh peripheral blood. RNA transcripts provided the source from which TCR beta CDR3 regions were amplified. Using the HTBI primer set, a first-round RT-PCR was run on the TCR CDR3. One entry per CDR3 protein results from TCRdb running MiXCR on the multiplex PCR reads. The table lists roughly 660,000 distinct CDR3 sequences, 15% to 20% of them singletons, with 15% to 17% in the top ten.

The sequencing input was blood. This clonotype was sampled from a man aged 45-65 years with Graves' hyperthyroidism. The rearrangement uses TRBV6-1 and TRBJ2-5; 8 nucleotides match TRBD2. The CDR3 loop is CASTAAGVETQYF. The CDR3 DNA is TGTGCCAGCACTGCAGCGGGAGTAGAGACCCAGTACTTC.